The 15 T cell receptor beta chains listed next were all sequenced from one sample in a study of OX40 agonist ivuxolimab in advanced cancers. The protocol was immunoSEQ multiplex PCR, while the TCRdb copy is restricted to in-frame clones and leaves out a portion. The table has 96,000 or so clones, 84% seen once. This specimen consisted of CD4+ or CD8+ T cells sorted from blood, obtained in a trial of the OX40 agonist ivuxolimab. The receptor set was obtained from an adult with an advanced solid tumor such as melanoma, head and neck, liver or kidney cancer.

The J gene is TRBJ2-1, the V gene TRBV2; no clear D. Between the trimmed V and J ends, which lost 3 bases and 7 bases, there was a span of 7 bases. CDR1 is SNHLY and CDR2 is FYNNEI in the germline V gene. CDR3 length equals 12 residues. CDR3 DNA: TGTGCCAGCAGTGAGGGCTGGAATGAGCAGTTCTTC. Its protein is CASSEGWNEQFF.

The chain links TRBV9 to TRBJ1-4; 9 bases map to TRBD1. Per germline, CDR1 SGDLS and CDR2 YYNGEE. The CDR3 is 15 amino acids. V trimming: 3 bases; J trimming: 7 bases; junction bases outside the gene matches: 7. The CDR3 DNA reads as TGTGCCAGCAGCGGACAGGGGGGGGCTTCTGAAAAACTGTTTTTT. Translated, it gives CASSGQGGASEKLFF.

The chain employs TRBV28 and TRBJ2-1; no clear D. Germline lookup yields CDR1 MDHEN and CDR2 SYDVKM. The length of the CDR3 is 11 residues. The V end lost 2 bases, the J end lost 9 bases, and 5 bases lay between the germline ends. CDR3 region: CASSLRFEQFF. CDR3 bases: TGTGCCAGCAGTTTAAGATTTGAGCAGTTCTTC.

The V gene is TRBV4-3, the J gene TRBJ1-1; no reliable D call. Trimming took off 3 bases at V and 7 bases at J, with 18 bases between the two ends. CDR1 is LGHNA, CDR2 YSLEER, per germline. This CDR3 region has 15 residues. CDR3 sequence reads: CASSHDPTGSLEAFF. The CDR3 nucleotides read TGCGCCAGCAGCCATGACCCCACGGGATCACTTGAAGCTTTCTTT.

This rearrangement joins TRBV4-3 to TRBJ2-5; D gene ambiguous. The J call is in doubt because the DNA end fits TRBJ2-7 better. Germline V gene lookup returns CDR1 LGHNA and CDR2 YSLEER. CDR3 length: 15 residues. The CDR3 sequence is CASSQDSAGWYEQYF. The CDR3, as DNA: TGCGCCAGCAGCCAAGACTCAGCTGGATGGTACGAGCAGTACTTC.

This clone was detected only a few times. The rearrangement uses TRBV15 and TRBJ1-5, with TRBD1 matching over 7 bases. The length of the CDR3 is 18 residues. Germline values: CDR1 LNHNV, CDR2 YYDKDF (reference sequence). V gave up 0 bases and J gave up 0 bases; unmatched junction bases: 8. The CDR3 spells CATSRDSNTGDSNQPQHF. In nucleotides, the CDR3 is TGTGCCACCAGCAGAGATTCCAATACAGGGGATAGCAATCAGCCCCAGCATTTT.

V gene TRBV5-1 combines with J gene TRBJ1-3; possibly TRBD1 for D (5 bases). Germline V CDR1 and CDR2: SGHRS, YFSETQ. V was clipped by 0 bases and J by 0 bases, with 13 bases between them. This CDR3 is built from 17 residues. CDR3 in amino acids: CASSLDPGRNSGNTIYF. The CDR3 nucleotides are TGCGCCAGCAGCTTGGATCCAGGGAGGAACTCTGGAAACACCATATATTTT.

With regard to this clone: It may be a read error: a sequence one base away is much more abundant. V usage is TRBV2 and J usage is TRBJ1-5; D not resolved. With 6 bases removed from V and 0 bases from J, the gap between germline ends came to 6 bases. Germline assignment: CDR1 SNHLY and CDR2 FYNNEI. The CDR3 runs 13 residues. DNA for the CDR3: TGTGCCAGCAGGGGGAATAGCAATCAGCCCCAGCATTTT. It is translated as CASRGNSNQPQHF.

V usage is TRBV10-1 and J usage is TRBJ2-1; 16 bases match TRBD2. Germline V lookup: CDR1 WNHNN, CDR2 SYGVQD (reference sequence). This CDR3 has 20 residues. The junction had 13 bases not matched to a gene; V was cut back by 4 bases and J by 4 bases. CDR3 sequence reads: CASSGPGLAGGPGSYNEQFF. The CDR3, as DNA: TGCGCCAGCAGTGGACCGGGACTAGCGGGAGGGCCCGGGTCGTACAATGAGCAGTTCTTC.

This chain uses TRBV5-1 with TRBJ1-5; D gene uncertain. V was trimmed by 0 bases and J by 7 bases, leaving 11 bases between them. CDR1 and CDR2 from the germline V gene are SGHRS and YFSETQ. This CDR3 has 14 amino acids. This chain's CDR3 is CASSLADPSQPQHF. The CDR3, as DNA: TGCGCCAGCAGCTTGGCGGACCCCTCCCAGCCCCAGCATTTT.

CDR3 in amino acids: CASRPIPGQGGYTF. The CDR3 DNA reads as TGTGCCAGCAGACCCATTCCGGGACAGGGAGGCTACACCTTC. The V gene is TRBV6-1, the J gene TRBJ1-2; TRBD1 aligns across 9 bases. CDR3 length: 14 residues. The germline V gene has CDR1 MNHNS and CDR2 SASEGT. J gave up 8 bases and V 6 bases, and 10 bases lay outside the gene matches.

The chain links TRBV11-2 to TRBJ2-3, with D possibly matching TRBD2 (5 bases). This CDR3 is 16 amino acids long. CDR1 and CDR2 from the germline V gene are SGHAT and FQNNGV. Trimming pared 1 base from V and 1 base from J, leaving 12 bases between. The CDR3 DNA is TGTGCCAGCAGCTTAGGGTACGGGCGGGGCACAGATACGCAGTATTTT. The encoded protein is CASSLGYGRGTDTQYF.

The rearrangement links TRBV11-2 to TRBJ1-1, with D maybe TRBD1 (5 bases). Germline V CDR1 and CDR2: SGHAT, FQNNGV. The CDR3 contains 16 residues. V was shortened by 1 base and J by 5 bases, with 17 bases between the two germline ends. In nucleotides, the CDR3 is TGTGCCAGCAGCTTAGGTGGGTTAAAGGGGAGGACTGAAGCTTTCTTT. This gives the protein CASSLGGLKGRTEAFF. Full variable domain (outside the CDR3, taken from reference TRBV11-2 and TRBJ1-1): EAGVAQSPRYKIIEKRQSVAFWCNPISGHATLYWYQQILGQGPKLLIQFQNNGVVDDSQLPKDRFSAERLKGVDSTLKIQPAKLEDSAVYLCASSLGGLKGRTEAFFGQGTRLTVV.

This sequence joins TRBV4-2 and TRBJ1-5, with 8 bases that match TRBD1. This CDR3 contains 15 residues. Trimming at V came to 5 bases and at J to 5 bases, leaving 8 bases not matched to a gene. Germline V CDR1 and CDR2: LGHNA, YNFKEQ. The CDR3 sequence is CASSASGGQDQPQHF. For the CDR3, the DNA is TGTGCCAGCAGCGCCTCAGGGGGACAGGATCAGCCCCAGCATTTT.

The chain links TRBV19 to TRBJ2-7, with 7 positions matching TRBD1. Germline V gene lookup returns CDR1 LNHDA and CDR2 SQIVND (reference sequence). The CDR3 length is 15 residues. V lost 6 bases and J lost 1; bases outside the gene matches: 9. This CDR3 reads CASSTTAGGSYEQYF. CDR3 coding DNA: TGTGCCAGTAGCACCACCGCAGGGGGATCCTACGAGCAGTACTTC.